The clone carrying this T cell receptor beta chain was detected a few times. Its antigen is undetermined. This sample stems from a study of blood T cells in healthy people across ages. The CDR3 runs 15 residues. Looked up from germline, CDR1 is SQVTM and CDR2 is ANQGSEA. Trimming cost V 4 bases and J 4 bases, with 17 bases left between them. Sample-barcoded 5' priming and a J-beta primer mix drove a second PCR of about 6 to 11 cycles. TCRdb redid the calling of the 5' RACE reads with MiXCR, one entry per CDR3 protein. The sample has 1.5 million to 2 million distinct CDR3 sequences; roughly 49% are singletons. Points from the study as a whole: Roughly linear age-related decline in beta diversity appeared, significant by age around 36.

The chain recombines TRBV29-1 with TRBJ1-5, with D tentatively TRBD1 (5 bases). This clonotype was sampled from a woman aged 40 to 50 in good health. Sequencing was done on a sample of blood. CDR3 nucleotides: TGCAGCGTTGCGGACGGGGACGGAGGTAATCAGCCCCAGCATTTT. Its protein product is CSVADGDGGNQPQHF.